Listed here are 32 T cell receptor beta chains from one sample, sequenced in a study of blood T cell repertoires in COVID-19. Profiling relied on immunoSEQ multiplex PCR, and the TCRdb table lists in-frame clones only, not all of them. The sample shows under 250,000 clones, 85% to 90% of them seen only once. Source material: peripheral blood. The receptors were sampled from a man older than 75 with acute or convalescent COVID-19.

J is TRBJ1-1 and V is TRBV3-1 (or the pseudogene TRBV3-2); 9 bases fit TRBD1. The CDR3 sequence is 13 residues long. Germline V lookup: CDR1 LGHDT, CDR2 YNNKEL (reference sequence). The trim removed 8 bases at V and 0 bases at J, leaving 1 base unmatched. The CDR3 DNA follows: TGTGCCAGCGGGACAGGGATGAACACTGAAGCTTTCTTT. Translation gives CASGTGMNTEAFF.

The chain is built from TRBV5-1 and TRBJ2-7, with a possible D match to TRBD1 (6 bases). Germline CDR1 reads SGHRS; CDR2 reads YFSETQ. The CDR3 covers 15 residues. Trimming removed 0 bases from V and 0 bases from J, with 10 bases in between. CDR3 sequence (DNA): TGCGCCAGCAGCTTGGCTACAGGGAGCTCCTACGAGCAGTACTTC. Translated: CASSLATGSSYEQYF.

The chain employs TRBV6-6 and TRBJ2-2; 13 positions match TRBD2. The CDR3 is 19 residues long. Germline lookup yields CDR1 MNHNY and CDR2 SVGAGI (reference sequence). With V trimmed by 5 bases and J by 0 bases, 9 bases remained unmatched. The CDR3 DNA sequence: TGTGCCAGCAGTCCCCTTGGGACTAGCGGGACAACGAACACCGGGGAGCTGTTTTTT. Its translation: CASSPLGTSGTTNTGELFF.

The chain combines TRBV20-1 with TRBJ1-2; D is unresolved. The CDR3 consists of 11 residues. Looked up from germline, CDR1 is DFQATT and CDR2 is SNEGSKA (reference sequence). The ends were cut back, 3 bases at V and 0 bases at J, with 2 bases in the middle. The CDR3 loop reads CSASTNYGYTF. CDR3 nucleotide sequence: TGCAGTGCTAGCACTAACTATGGCTACACCTTC.

The CDR3 DNA sequence: TGTGCCAGCGCCCGGGACAGACAAGAGACCCAGTACTTC. Amino acids: CASARDRQETQYF. The genes are TRBV6-5 and TRBJ2-5, with 7 bases matching TRBD1. This CDR3 contains 13 residues. CDR1 is MNHEY, CDR2 SVGAGI, per germline. Trimming at V came to 8 bases and at J to 2 bases, leaving 5 bases not matched to a gene.

The chain joins TRBV19 to TRBJ2-2; 9 bases align to TRBD1. The V segment lost 5 bases and the J segment 5 bases; nucleotides outside the gene matches: 12. CDR3 length equals 17 residues. Looked up from germline, CDR1 is LNHDA and CDR2 is SQIVND (reference sequence). The CDR3: CASSSPGQGIWTGELFF. The CDR3 DNA is TGTGCCAGTAGTTCCCCGGGACAGGGAATTTGGACCGGGGAGCTGTTTTTT.

This chain uses TRBV19 with TRBJ2-2, with unresolved D. The V gene lost 1 base and the J gene lost 1 base, with 4 bases spanning the gap. Per germline, CDR1 LNHDA and CDR2 SQIVND (reference sequence). This CDR3 has 14 residues. The CDR3 DNA reads TGTGCCAGTAGTATAGTTCAGAACACCGGGGAGCTGTTTTTT. It is translated as CASSIVQNTGELFF.

V is TRBV10-3 and J is TRBJ1-4, with 12 bases aligning to TRBD1. The CDR3 length is 15 residues. Germline V gives CDR1 ENHRY, CDR2 SYGVKD. With V trimmed by 4 bases and J by 6 bases, 3 bases remained unmatched. The CDR3 bases are TGTGCCATCAGTGCCGGGACAGGGGGCGATGAAAAACTGTTTTTT. It yields the protein CAISAGTGGDEKLFF.

The chain has TRBV20-1 and TRBJ2-1; no clear D gene. Trimming removed 1 base from V and 7 bases from J, with 5 bases in between. The CDR3 length is 11 residues. The germline gives CDR1 DFQATT, CDR2 SNEGSKA (reference sequence). The DNA of the CDR3 is TGCAGTGCTAGAGTGCTAAATGAGCAGTTCTTC. Its protein product is CSARVLNEQFF.

This rearrangement joins TRBV7-3 to TRBJ2-1; 8 nucleotides match TRBD1. CDR3 size: 15 residues. V shed 5 bases and J 2 bases; nucleotides not matched to a gene: 5. Germline V gene data show CDR1 as SGHTA and CDR2 as FQGTGA. The CDR3 sequence: CASSPQGGAYNEQFF. For the CDR3, the DNA is TGTGCCAGCAGCCCACAGGGGGGTGCCTACAATGAGCAGTTCTTC.

The chain uses TRBV11-1 and TRBJ1-2; D may be TRBD1 (5 bases). Deletions cut 5 bases from V and 2 bases from J, with 12 bases between. The germline CDR1 and CDR2 sequences are SGHAT and FQDESV (reference sequence). The CDR3 contains 14 residues. The chain's CDR3 is CASSPTEYNYGYTF. The DNA for the CDR3 is TGTGCCAGCAGCCCGACAGAATACAACTATGGCTACACCTTC.

The rearrangement links TRBV6-2 or TRBV6-3 to TRBJ1-5, with 8 bases lining up with TRBD1. In germline, CDR1 is MNHEY, CDR2 SVGEGT. After removal of 5 bases from V and 2 bases from J, the junction contained 5 bases not matched to a gene. CDR3 length: 15 residues. In DNA form, the CDR3 reads TGTGCCAGCAGTCCAGGGACAGGAGGCAATCAGCCCCAGCATTTT. Protein product: CASSPGTGGNQPQHF.

The chain is built from TRBV4-1 and TRBJ2-3; 7 nucleotides align to TRBD1. Germline CDR1 and CDR2: MGHRA and YSYEKL. V dropped 3 bases and J dropped 2; count of bases not matched to a gene: 5. This CDR3 contains 15 residues. CDR3 amino acids: CASSHFTGATDTQYF. In DNA form, the CDR3 reads TGCGCCAGCAGCCACTTTACAGGGGCCACAGATACGCAGTATTTT.

This chain connects TRBV7-9 to TRBJ1-3, with 7 bases fitting TRBD1. Germline V gene sequence: CDR1 SEHNR, CDR2 FQNEAQ (reference sequence). J gave up 4 bases and V 3 bases, and 3 bases lay outside the gene matches. The CDR3 runs 14 residues. The CDR3 is CASSLEGQGNTIYF. The CDR3 DNA reads as TGTGCCAGCAGCTTGGAGGGACAGGGAAACACCATATATTTT.

This clone was counted once. This chain uses TRBV5-1 with TRBJ1-1; weak D call: TRBD1 (6 bases). There are 14 residues in the CDR3. Trimming left V 3 bases short and J 6 bases short, with 15 bases between. CDR1 SGHRS and CDR2 YFSETQ come from the germline V gene. The CDR3 sequence: CASSSGQPGAEAFF. The DNA of the CDR3 is TGCGCCAGCAGCTCCGGACAGCCTGGGGCTGAAGCTTTCTTT.

The chain recombines TRBV10-3 with TRBJ2-7, with D tentatively TRBD1 (5 bases). V was clipped by 4 bases and J by 7 bases, with 17 bases between them. The CDR3 loop spans 14 amino acids. CDR1 ENHRY and CDR2 SYGVKD come from the germline V gene. The CDR3 loop reads CAISVSPTGQEQYF. CDR3 nucleotide sequence: TGTGCCATCAGTGTTAGTCCTACAGGCCAGGAGCAGTACTTC.

The J gene is TRBJ2-7, the V gene TRBV7-8; 8 bases map to TRBD1. With 5 bases clipped from V and 1 base from J, the junction kept 7 bases outside the gene matches. Germline V lookup: CDR1 SGHVS, CDR2 FQNEAQ. This CDR3 comprises 15 residues. The CDR3 region is CASSPRDRHSYEQYF. CDR3 bases: TGTGCCAGCAGCCCCCGGGACAGGCATTCCTACGAGCAGTACTTC.

The rearrangement uses TRBV10-3 and TRBJ1-4; no definite D call. Trimming took off 3 bases at V and 0 bases at J, with 5 bases between the two ends. The length of the CDR3 is 14 residues. Germline V gene lookup returns CDR1 ENHRY and CDR2 SYGVKD. In DNA form, the CDR3 reads TGTGCCATCAGTGACGGGACAACTAATGAAAAACTGTTTTTT. Residues: CAISDGTTNEKLFF.

The chain links TRBV2 to TRBJ2-7; D not certain. V was trimmed by 2 bases and J by 2 bases, leaving 4 bases between them. The V gene's germline CDR1 is SNHLY and CDR2 FYNNEI. The CDR3 has 12 residues. The chain's CDR3 is CASSETAYEQYF. In DNA form, the CDR3 reads TGTGCCAGCAGTGAAACAGCCTACGAGCAGTACTTC.

The chain carries TRBV5-1 and TRBJ2-3; 8 bases are shared with TRBD1. The CDR3 runs 17 residues. V lost 3 bases, J lost 2 bases, and 11 bases stayed unmatched. From germline, CDR1 is SGHRS and CDR2 YFSETQ. In DNA form, the CDR3 reads TGCGCCAGCAGCTCCTCTTTTCAGGGGGCCCTCACAGATACGCAGTATTTT. It specifies CASSSSFQGALTDTQYF. Combining the CDR3 with reference TRBV5-1 and TRBJ2-3 gives the whole variable domain KAGVTQTPRYLIKTRGQQVTLSCSPISGHRSVSWYQQTPGQGLQFLFEYFSETQRNKGNFPGRFSGRQFSNSRSEMNVSTLELGDSALYLCASSSSFQGALTDTQYFGPGTRLTVL.

The chain couples TRBV6-5 to TRBJ1-2; D call uncertain. The CDR3 is 15 amino acids. Trimming pared 6 bases from V and 2 bases from J, leaving 16 bases between. In germline, CDR1 is MNHEY, CDR2 SVGAGI. In DNA, the CDR3 is TGTGCCAGCAGCAAGGACGGGGAATCGAACTATGGCTACACCTTC. Translated: CASSKDGESNYGYTF.

CDR3 coding DNA: TGTGCCAGCAGTTCACGGGACAGCTACGAGCAGTACTTC. This gives the protein CASSSRDSYEQYF. The chain uses TRBV12-3 or TRBV12-4 and TRBJ2-7; 7 positions match TRBD1. V lost 4 bases to trimming and J lost 3 bases; unmatched junction nucleotides: 3. CDR3 length equals 13 residues.

This clone was seen a handful of times. The J gene is TRBJ2-7, the V gene TRBV7-2; 7 bases match TRBD2. This CDR3 comprises 15 residues. V was clipped by 5 bases and J by 4 bases; unmatched bases: 11. Germline lookup yields CDR1 SGHTA and CDR2 FQGNSA. CDR3 amino acids: CASSPQGGVSYEQYF. As DNA, the CDR3 is TGTGCCAGCAGCCCTCAGGGAGGGGTCTCTTACGAGCAGTACTTC.

The rearrangement joins TRBV7-2 to TRBJ2-2; the match to TRBD2 covers 7 bases. Germline CDR1 and CDR2: SGHTA and FQGNSA. The CDR3 runs 16 residues. Unmatched junction bases numbered 6, after V lost 1 base and J lost 4 bases. The CDR3 here is CASSLEGGSGTGELFF. CDR3 DNA: TGTGCCAGCAGCTTAGAGGGCGGGAGCGGCACCGGGGAGCTGTTTTTT. The complete variable domain, with remaining parts taken from reference TRBV7-2 and TRBJ2-2, reads GAGVSQSPSNKVTEKGKDVELRCDPISGHTALYWYRQSLGQGLEFLIYFQGNSAPDKSGLPSDRFSAERTGGSVSTLTIQRTQQEDSAVYLCASSLEGGSGTGELFFGEGSRLTVL.

The genes are TRBV5-1 and TRBJ2-1, with 14 bases matching TRBD2. Germline values: CDR1 SGHRS, CDR2 YFSETQ. Trimming took 2 bases from V and 5 from J; bases not matched to a gene: 3. The CDR3 length is 16 residues. The CDR3 sequence is CASSLGTSGRHNEQFF. The CDR3 coding sequence is TGCGCCAGCAGCTTAGGGACTAGCGGGAGACACAATGAGCAGTTCTTC.

This rearrangement joins TRBV2 to TRBJ2-2; the match to TRBD1 covers 7 bases. The CDR3 sequence is 15 residues long. Germline V gives CDR1 SNHLY, CDR2 FYNNEI. V lost 7 bases to trimming and J lost 4 bases; unmatched junction nucleotides: 9. The CDR3 DNA reads TGTGCCAGCAAGGAGGACAGGATTCCCACCGGGGAGCTGTTTTTT. It yields the protein CASKEDRIPTGELFF. Supplemented by reference TRBV2 and TRBJ2-2, the full variable domain reads EPEVTQTPSHQVTQMGQEVILRCVPISNHLYFYWYRQILGQKVEFLVSFYNNEISEKSEIFDDQFSVERPDGSNFTLKIRSTKLEDSAMYFCASKEDRIPTGELFFGEGSRLTVL.

The rearrangement links TRBV18 to TRBJ2-7; the match to TRBD2 covers 7 bases. From germline, CDR1 is KGHSH and CDR2 LQKENI. The CDR3 totals 15 residues. The ends lost 1 base at V and 5 bases at J; junction bases unmatched: 8. The CDR3 coding sequence is TGTGCCAGCTCACCACAGGCTAGCGGTAACCACGAGCAGTACTTC. Translated, it gives CASSPQASGNHEQYF.

This clone was observed once. V is TRBV6-2 or TRBV6-3 and J is TRBJ2-7; 7 bases line up with TRBD2. CDR1 is MNHEY and CDR2 is SVGEGT in the germline V gene. The junction had 15 bases not matched to a gene; V was cut back by 2 bases and J by 5 bases. The CDR3 loop spans 17 amino acids. CDR3 sequence: CASSYPEAGNPGNEQYF. The CDR3 coding sequence is TGTGCCAGCAGTTACCCTGAAGCGGGGAACCCCGGGAACGAGCAGTACTTC.

The CDR3, as DNA: TGTGCCAGCAGCCAAGTTAGCGGGGGGGCGGGAAATACGCAGTATTTT. Its protein product is CASSQVSGGAGNTQYF. This chain connects TRBV4-2 to TRBJ2-3, with 11 bases that match TRBD2. Unmatched junction bases numbered 7, after V lost 1 base and J lost 7 bases. The CDR3 contains 16 residues. Looked up from germline, CDR1 is LGHNA and CDR2 is YNFKEQ.

This chain connects TRBV14 to TRBJ1-6; TRBD1 matches at 8 bases. The germline V gene has CDR1 SGHDN and CDR2 FVKESK. The junction had 6 bases not matched to a gene; V was cut back by 4 bases and J by 7 bases. The CDR3 runs 15 residues. CDR3 DNA: TGTGCCAGCAGCCTCGGACAGGGAGGAAATTCACCCCTCCACTTT. Amino acids: CASSLGQGGNSPLHF.

The V call is TRBV9, the J call TRBJ1-2, with D possibly being TRBD1 (6 bases). CDR1 and CDR2 from the germline V gene are SGDLS and YYNGEE. V was trimmed by 3 bases and J by 6 bases, leaving 15 bases between them. The CDR3 is 14 amino acids. CDR3 nucleotides: TGTGCCAGCAGCGCCCCCCACAGGGTTGATGGCTACACCTTC. This translates into CASSAPHRVDGYTF. Based on the CDR3 plus reference TRBV9 and TRBJ1-2, the full variable domain is DSGVTQTPKHLITATGQRVTLRCSPRSGDLSVYWYQQSLDQGLQFLIQYYNGEERAKGNILERFSAQQFPDLHSELNLSSLELGDSALYFCASSAPHRVDGYTFGSGTRLTVV.

CDR3 DNA sequence: TGTGCCAGCAGCTCCTCCTCCAGGGGGAACACCGGGGAGCTGTTTTTT. The encoded protein is CASSSSSRGNTGELFF. The V gene is TRBV7-2, the J gene TRBJ2-2; tentative D call: TRBD1 (6 bases). CDR3 length: 16 residues. CDR1 and CDR2 (germline): SGHTA, FQGNSA. V lost 4 bases to trimming and J lost 1 base, with 13 bases between them.